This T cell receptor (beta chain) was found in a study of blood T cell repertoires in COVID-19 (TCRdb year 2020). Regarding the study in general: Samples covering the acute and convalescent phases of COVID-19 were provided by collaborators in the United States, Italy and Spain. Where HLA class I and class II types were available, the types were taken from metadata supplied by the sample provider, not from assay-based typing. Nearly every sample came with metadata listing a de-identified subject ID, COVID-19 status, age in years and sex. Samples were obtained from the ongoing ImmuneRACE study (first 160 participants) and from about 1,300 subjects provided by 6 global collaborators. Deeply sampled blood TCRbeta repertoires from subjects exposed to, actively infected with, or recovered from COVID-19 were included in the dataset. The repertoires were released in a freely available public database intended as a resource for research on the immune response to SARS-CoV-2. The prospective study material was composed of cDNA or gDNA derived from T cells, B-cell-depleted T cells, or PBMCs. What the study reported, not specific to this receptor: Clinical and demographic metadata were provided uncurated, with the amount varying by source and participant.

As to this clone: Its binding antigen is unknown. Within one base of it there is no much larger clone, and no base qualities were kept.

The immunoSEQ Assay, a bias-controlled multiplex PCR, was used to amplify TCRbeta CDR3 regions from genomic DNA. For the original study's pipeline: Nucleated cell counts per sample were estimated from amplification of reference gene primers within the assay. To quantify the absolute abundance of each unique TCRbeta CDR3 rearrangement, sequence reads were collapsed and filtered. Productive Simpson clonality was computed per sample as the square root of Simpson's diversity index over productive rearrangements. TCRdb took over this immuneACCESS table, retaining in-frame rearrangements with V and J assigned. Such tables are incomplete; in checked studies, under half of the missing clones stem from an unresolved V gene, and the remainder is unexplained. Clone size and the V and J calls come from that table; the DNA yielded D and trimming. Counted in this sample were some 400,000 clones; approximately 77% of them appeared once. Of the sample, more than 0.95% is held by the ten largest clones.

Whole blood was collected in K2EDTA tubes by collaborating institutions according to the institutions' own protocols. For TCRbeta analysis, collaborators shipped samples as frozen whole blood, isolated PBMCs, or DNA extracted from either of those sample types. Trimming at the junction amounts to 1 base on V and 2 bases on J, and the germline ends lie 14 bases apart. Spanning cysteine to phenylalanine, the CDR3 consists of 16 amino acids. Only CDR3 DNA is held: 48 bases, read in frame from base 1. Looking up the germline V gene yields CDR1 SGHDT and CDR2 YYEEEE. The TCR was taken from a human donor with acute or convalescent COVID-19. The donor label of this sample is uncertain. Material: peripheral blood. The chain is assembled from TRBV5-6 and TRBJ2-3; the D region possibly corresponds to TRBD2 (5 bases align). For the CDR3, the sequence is CASSLLGEPDTDTQYF. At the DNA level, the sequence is TGTGCCAGCAGCTTGCTGGGAGAACCAGACACAGATACGCAGTATTTT. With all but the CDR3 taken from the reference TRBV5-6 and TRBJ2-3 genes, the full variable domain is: DAGVTQSPTHLIKTRGQQVTLRCSPKSGHDTVSWYQQALGQGPQFIFQYYEEEERQRGNFPDRFSGHQFPNYSSELNVNALLLGDSALYLCASSLLGEPDTDTQYFGPGTRLTVL.